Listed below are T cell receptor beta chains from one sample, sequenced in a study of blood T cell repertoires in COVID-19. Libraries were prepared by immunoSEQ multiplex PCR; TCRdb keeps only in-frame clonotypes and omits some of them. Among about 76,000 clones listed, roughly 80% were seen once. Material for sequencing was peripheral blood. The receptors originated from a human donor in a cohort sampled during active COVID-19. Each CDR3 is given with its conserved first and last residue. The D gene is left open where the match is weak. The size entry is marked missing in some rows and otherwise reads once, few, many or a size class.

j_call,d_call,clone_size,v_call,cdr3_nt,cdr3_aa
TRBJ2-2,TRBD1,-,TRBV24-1,TGTGCCACCAGTGAGCGGACAGGGGTGGCCTCGAACACCGGGGAGCTGTTTTTT,CATSERTGVASNTGELFF
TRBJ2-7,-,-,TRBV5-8,TGTGCCAGCAGCTTGGGCCCCTTGGGCAGGGCGCGTGAGCAGTACTTC,CASSLGPLGRAREQYF
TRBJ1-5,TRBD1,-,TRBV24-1,TGTGCCACCAGTGAACAGGGGAAGGGCCAGCCCCAGCATTTT,CATSEQGKGQPQHF
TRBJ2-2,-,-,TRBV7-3,TGTGCCAGCAGCTTCAGGGAACCCGGGGAGCTGTTTTTT,CASSFREPGELFF
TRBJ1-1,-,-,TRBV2,TGTGCCAGCGGACGGAGCGAGGGAACTGAAGCTTTCTTT,CASGRSEGTEAFF
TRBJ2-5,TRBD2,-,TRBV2,TGTGCCAGCAGAGCTAGCGGGGGGGCCCTAGAGACCCAGTACTTC,CASRASGGALETQYF
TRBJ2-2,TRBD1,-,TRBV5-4,TGTGCCAGCAGCCCGGACAGGGTACCGAACACCGGGGAGCTGTTTTTT,CASSPDRVPNTGELFF
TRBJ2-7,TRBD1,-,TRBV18,TGTGCCAGCTCAGCCCAGGACAGGGTCTCCTACGAGCAGTACTTC,CASSAQDRVSYEQYF
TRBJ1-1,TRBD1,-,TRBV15,TGTGCCACCAGCAGAGCGTCCCCGCCCCCAAGGGGGCCGATGAACACTGAAGCTTTCTTT,CATSRASPPPRGPMNTEAFF
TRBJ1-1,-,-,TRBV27,TGTGCCAGCAGTTTAGTCTATAACACTGAAGCTTTCTTT,CASSLVYNTEAFF
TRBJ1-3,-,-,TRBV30,TGTGCCTGGGCCGGAGGCTCTGGAAACACCATATATTTT,CAWAGGSGNTIYF
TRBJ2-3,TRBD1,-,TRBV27,TGTGCCAGCAGTAGAGGAGGACAGGGCTTCGCAGATACGCAGTATTTT,CASSRGGQGFADTQYF
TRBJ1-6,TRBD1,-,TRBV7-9,TGTGCCAGCAGCTCCCGGACAGGGGGTAGTTCACCCCTCCACTTT,CASSSRTGGSSPLHF
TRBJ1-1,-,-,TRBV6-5,TGTGCCAGCAGTTACAGACTGGACAGCGGTGATGAAGCTTTCTTT,CASSYRLDSGDEAFF
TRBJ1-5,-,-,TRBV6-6,TGTGCCAGCAGTTACTCGAGACAGACGGCACAGCCCCAGCATTTT,CASSYSRQTAQPQHF
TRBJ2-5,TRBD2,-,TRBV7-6,TGTGCCAGCAGCTTAGAGCGGGGGCCGCAAGAGACCCAGTACTTC,CASSLERGPQETQYF
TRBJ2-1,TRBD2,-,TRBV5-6,TGTGCCAGCACCCCGCCGGGACTAGCGGGGTTTCCCTACAATGAGCAGTTCTTC,CASTPPGLAGFPYNEQFF
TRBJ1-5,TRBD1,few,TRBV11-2,TGTGCCAGCAGCTCAGGGGGCAGGGGCAATCAGCCCCAGCATTTT,CASSSGGRGNQPQHF
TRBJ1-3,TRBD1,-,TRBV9,TGTGCCAGCAGCCAGGACAGGGCGGGCTCTGGAAACACCATATATTTT,CASSQDRAGSGNTIYF
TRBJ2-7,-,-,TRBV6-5,TGTGCCAGCAGTTACGAACGGTACTCCTACGAGCAGTACTTC,CASSYERYSYEQYF
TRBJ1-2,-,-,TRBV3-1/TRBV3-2,TGTGCCAGCAGCCCCCAGGGCTCAGGAAGGTATGGCTACACCTTC,CASSPQGSGRYGYTF
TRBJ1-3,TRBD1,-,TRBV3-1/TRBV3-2,TGTGCCAGCAGCCCCTGGGGACAGGGACCTGGAAACACCATATATTTT,CASSPWGQGPGNTIYF
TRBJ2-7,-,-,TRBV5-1,TGCGCCAGCAGCCTCACAGGGATCTACGAGCAGTACTTC,CASSLTGIYEQYF
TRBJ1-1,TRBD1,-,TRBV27,TGTGCCAGCAGACCCGTCGGCCTCAAGAAAAGGGGGCCTGAAGCTTTCTTT,CASRPVGLKKRGPEAFF
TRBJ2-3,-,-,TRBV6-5,TGTGCCAGCAGTTACGATCGGACAGATACGCAGTATTTT,CASSYDRTDTQYF
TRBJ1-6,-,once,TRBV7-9,TGTGCCAGCACCATAGACAGGTTCCCCAGCTCCTATAATTCACCCCTCCACTTT,CASTIDRFPSSYNSPLHF
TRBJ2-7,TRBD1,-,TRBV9,TGTGCCAGCAGCCTTGGACAGGCACCCTACGAGCAGTACTTC,CASSLGQAPYEQYF
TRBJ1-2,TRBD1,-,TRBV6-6,TGTGCCAGCAGTCAAGGGACAGGGCTTGGGGGCTACACCTTC,CASSQGTGLGGYTF
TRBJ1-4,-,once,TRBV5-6,TGTGCCAGCAGCTTTCGGCGCGACAGCTATAATGAAAAACTGTTTTTT,CASSFRRDSYNEKLFF
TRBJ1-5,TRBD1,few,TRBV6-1,TGTGCCAGCAGTGCCGGGACAGGGGGCGCGAGGCAGCCCCAGCATTTT,CASSAGTGGARQPQHF
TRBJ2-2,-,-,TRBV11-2,TGTGCCAGCAGCTTACCCTTTAACACCGGGGAGCTGTTTTTT,CASSLPFNTGELFF
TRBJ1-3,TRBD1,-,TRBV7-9,TGTGCCAGCAGCTGGACAGGGGTTAGAGCTGGAAACACCATATATTTT,CASSWTGVRAGNTIYF
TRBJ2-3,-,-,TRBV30,TGTGCCTGGAGTGTCGGGGTCCCAGATACGCAGTATTTT,CAWSVGVPDTQYF
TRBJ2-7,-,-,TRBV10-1,TGCGCCAGCAGTCCCAATGGCGCGGCCGAGCAGTACTTC,CASSPNGAAEQYF
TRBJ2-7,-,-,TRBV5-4,TGTGCCAGCAGCCCGCTAGGCCAGGGGCTCCCGGGAGAGCAGTACTTC,CASSPLGQGLPGEQYF